This T cell receptor beta chain was sequenced for a study of beta chain features in type 1 diabetes. Findings of the study overall: VDJ junctions from patients with type 1 diabetes contained fewer insertions and more deletions. Shorter TCRB CDR3s, moderately but significantly so, were found in Type 1 diabetes patients in all four CD4+ subsets.

Deletions cut 6 bases from V and 8 bases from J, with 13 bases between. Germline CDR1 MNHEY, CDR2 SMNVEV (reference sequence). This CDR3 is built from 12 residues. Sequencing targeted expressed TCRB transcripts, as all isolated RNA had been reverse transcribed. Assay: immunoSEQ multiplex PCR; the TCRdb copy retains only in-frame clones and omits some. The sample includes hundreds of thousands of clones, under 15% of them seen just once. By way of CD45RO/CCR7/CD25/CD127/CD95/CD27, the CD4+ regulatory, stem cell-like memory, central memory and naive cells were sorted. This clone was detected only a few times. No antigen is known for it.

The clonotype was recovered from a man between 18 and 29 years old with type 1 diabetes. The V gene is TRBV27, the J gene TRBJ1-2, with D maybe TRBD1 (5 bases). The sample comprised naive CD4+ T cells from blood. The CDR3, as DNA: TGTGCCAGCAGAGGGGAAACTGGGGGCTACACCTTC. This codes for CASRGETGGYTF.